This T cell receptor (beta chain) is from a study of regulatory T cells in long-lasting Graves disease. Germline values: CDR1 LNHNV, CDR2 YYDKDF (reference sequence). The V end was cut by 6 bases, the J end by 3 bases, with 9 bases between. CDR3 length: 12 residues. Worth noting for this clonotype: Its antigen is unknown. Here the CDR3 omits its conserved ending phenylalanine or tryptophan, so a read error is the likely source.

To make TCR beta libraries, researchers used iRepertoire HTBI primers and Arm-PCR of CDR3 regions. TCRdb ran MiXCR on the multiplex PCR reads and lists one entry per CDR3 protein. The table records 400,000 or so distinct CDR3 sequences, roughly a quarter of them present only once. The sample's time point: persistent/refractory GD, antithyroid drugs over 5 years with positive TRAb. Following extraction of RNA from PBMCs, that RNA was used to make the TCR library. An endocrinology department in Xi'an, China, recruited the patients. General study findings and limits: TCR diversity was lower in persistent Graves' patients than in newly diagnosed ones. Persistent disease preferred TRBV28, TRBJ1-2 and TRBJ2-5. Shared public clonotypes totalled 2,741 in persistent patients, compared with roughly 970 in new patients.

The chain carries TRBV15 and TRBJ2-7; D gene unclear. The receptor's source is a female donor with Graves disease. This specimen was peripheral blood mononuclear cells (PBMCs), taken when the disease was refractory, from a patient treated with antithyroid drugs. CDR3 in amino acids: CATSREYYEQYS. The CDR3 coding sequence is TGTGCCACCAGTCGAGAGTACTACGAGCAGTACTCC.